This is a list of T cell receptor beta chains from one sample in a study of T cells after yellow fever vaccination. TCRdb analysed the 5' RACE reads with MiXCR anew, one entry per CDR3 protein. The sample lists approximately 600,000 distinct CDR3 sequences, around 12% occurring once. The sequencing here drew on PBMCs, taken on the day of the yellow fever booster vaccination. All receptors come from a man aged 25 to 40 who received the YFV17D yellow fever vaccine. Each CDR3 is given with its conserved first and last residue. D genes are given only for firm matches. Size values are once, few and many counts, or a class for expanded clones, and some rows have none.

J gene: TRBJ2-3
clone size: once
D gene: TRBD2
V gene: TRBV6-5
CDR3 DNA: TGTGCCAGCAGTTCGCTAGCGGGGTCCGGTACGCAGTATTTT
CDR3 protein: CASSSLAGSGTQYF

J gene: TRBJ1-2
clone size: few
D gene: TRBD1
V gene: TRBV7-2
CDR3 DNA: TGTGCCAGCAGCTCAGCCGGGACAGGGGGTTTAGGCTACACCTTC
CDR3 protein: CASSSAGTGGLGYTF

J gene: TRBJ2-7
clone size: -
D gene: -
V gene: TRBV20-1
CDR3 DNA: TGCAGTGCTGATCCTACACCTCTCTACGAGCAGTACTTC
CDR3 protein: CSADPTPLYEQYF

J gene: TRBJ1-5
clone size: -
D gene: -
V gene: TRBV6-1
CDR3 DNA: TGTGCCAGCAGTCGCCACGGAGGGAATCAGCCCCAGCATTTT
CDR3 protein: CASSRHGGNQPQHF

J gene: TRBJ1-6
clone size: few
D gene: -
V gene: TRBV18
CDR3 DNA: TGTGCCAGCTCTCAGGCGGTACAAGGGGCGTCACCCCTCCACTTT
CDR3 protein: CASSQAVQGASPLHF

J gene: TRBJ2-7
clone size: -
D gene: -
V gene: TRBV29-1
CDR3 DNA: TGCAGCGTAAGACCGGACACCTACGAGCAGTACTTC
CDR3 protein: CSVRPDTYEQYF

J gene: TRBJ2-1
clone size: -
D gene: TRBD2
V gene: TRBV7-8
CDR3 DNA: TGTGCCAGCAGCTTAGATCGGACTAGCGAAGAGCAGTTCTTC
CDR3 protein: CASSLDRTSEEQFF

J gene: TRBJ1-5
clone size: -
D gene: TRBD1
V gene: TRBV30
CDR3 DNA: TGTGCCTGCTCCGCCGGGACAGGGGGCAGGCAGCCCCAGCATTTT
CDR3 protein: CACSAGTGGRQPQHF

J gene: TRBJ2-7
clone size: -
D gene: -
V gene: TRBV29-1
CDR3 DNA: TGCAGCGTAGCGGACCTTGAGGGTGGCTACGAGCAGTACTTC
CDR3 protein: CSVADLEGGYEQYF

J gene: TRBJ2-4
clone size: many
D gene: -
V gene: TRBV7-2
CDR3 DNA: TGTGCCAGCAGCTCCGGACTGGGTTGGAACATTCAGTACTTC
CDR3 protein: CASSSGLGWNIQYF

J gene: TRBJ2-3
clone size: few
D gene: -
V gene: TRBV29-1
CDR3 DNA: TGCAGCGTTCTGGGGGTAGTGGGAGGCAGCACAGATACGCAGTATTTT
CDR3 protein: CSVLGVVGGSTDTQYF

J gene: TRBJ2-2
clone size: few
D gene: -
V gene: TRBV20-1
CDR3 DNA: TGCAGTGCTAGGCCCGGCGCCACCGGGGAGCTGTTTTTT
CDR3 protein: CSARPGATGELFF

J gene: TRBJ2-3
clone size: many
D gene: TRBD2
V gene: TRBV7-9
CDR3 DNA: TGTGCCAGCAGCTTACGGACTAGTTCGTCGGATACGCAGTATTTT
CDR3 protein: CASSLRTSSSDTQYF

J gene: TRBJ2-1
clone size: many
D gene: TRBD2
V gene: TRBV4-3
CDR3 DNA: TGCGCCAGCAGCCAAGAGGGCGGGAGCGTCAATGAGCAGTTCTTC
CDR3 protein: CASSQEGGSVNEQFF

J gene: TRBJ2-7
clone size: -
D gene: TRBD1
V gene: TRBV5-1
CDR3 DNA: TGCGCCAGCAGCTTGGCATATATTGAACATGACAGGGGGCGGCCCTACGAGCAGTACTTC
CDR3 protein: CASSLAYIEHDRGRPYEQYF

J gene: TRBJ1-1
clone size: few
D gene: TRBD1
V gene: TRBV20-1
CDR3 DNA: TGCAGTGCAAGTTTGACAGGGGGTCGGAACACTGAAGCTTTCTTT
CDR3 protein: CSASLTGGRNTEAFF

J gene: TRBJ2-5
clone size: few
D gene: TRBD1
V gene: TRBV30
CDR3 DNA: TGTGCCTGTCGGACAGGGGGCCCGGAGACCCAGTACTTC
CDR3 protein: CACRTGGPETQYF

J gene: TRBJ1-4
clone size: -
D gene: TRBD1
V gene: TRBV23-1
CDR3 DNA: TGCGCCAGCAGTCAGTCGACAGGGGCAAATGAAAAACTGTTTTTT
CDR3 protein: CASSQSTGANEKLFF

J gene: TRBJ1-4
clone size: -
D gene: -
V gene: TRBV25-1
CDR3 DNA: TGTGCCAGCAGTGATCCTGCCAGGGTCCCTGAAAAACTGTTTTTT
CDR3 protein: CASSDPARVPEKLFF

J gene: TRBJ2-1
clone size: few
D gene: TRBD2
V gene: TRBV20-1
CDR3 DNA: TGCAGTGCTAGAAGGGAGGGCCATGAGCAGTTCTTC
CDR3 protein: CSARREGHEQFF

J gene: TRBJ1-6
clone size: many
D gene: -
V gene: TRBV4-3
CDR3 DNA: TGCGCCAGCAGCCAAGGACCAAATAATTCACCCCTCCACTTT
CDR3 protein: CASSQGPNNSPLHF

J gene: TRBJ2-7
clone size: -
D gene: -
V gene: TRBV12-5
CDR3 DNA: TGTGCTAGTGGTGCGTATATTTCCGGGACAGAGATCCGGGAGCACGAGCAGTACTTC
CDR3 protein: CASGAYISGTEIREHEQYF

J gene: TRBJ2-7
clone size: many
D gene: -
V gene: TRBV20-1
CDR3 DNA: TGCAGTGCTAGTAATTCCCCCCCCTACGAGCAGTACTTC
CDR3 protein: CSASNSPPYEQYF

J gene: TRBJ2-1
clone size: -
D gene: TRBD2
V gene: TRBV2
CDR3 DNA: TGTGCCAGCGACCGGGATAGCGGGACGTACAATGAGCAGTTCTTC
CDR3 protein: CASDRDSGTYNEQFF

J gene: TRBJ1-2
clone size: -
D gene: TRBD1
V gene: TRBV7-9
CDR3 DNA: TGTGCCAGCAGCCATACAGGGGGCTTTGGCTACACCTTC
CDR3 protein: CASSHTGGFGYTF

J gene: TRBJ2-1
clone size: -
D gene: -
V gene: TRBV14
CDR3 DNA: TGTGCCAGCAGCCAAGGAATGGGAATCGGACCCAATGAGCAGTTCTTC
CDR3 protein: CASSQGMGIGPNEQFF

J gene: TRBJ2-1
clone size: -
D gene: TRBD2
V gene: TRBV5-1
CDR3 DNA: TGCGCCAGCAGCTCCGGGACTAGCGGGTGGTCGGTGGTTAATGAGCAGTTCTTC
CDR3 protein: CASSSGTSGWSVVNEQFF

J gene: TRBJ2-1
clone size: many
D gene: TRBD2
V gene: TRBV7-6
CDR3 DNA: TGTGCCAGCAGCCCCCTAGCGGGAGGGCCCTTTGAGCAGTTCTTC
CDR3 protein: CASSPLAGGPFEQFF

J gene: TRBJ1-5
clone size: many
D gene: -
V gene: TRBV29-1
CDR3 DNA: TGCAGCGTCGGCCAGGGAGTTGGCCAGCCCCAGCATTTT
CDR3 protein: CSVGQGVGQPQHF

J gene: TRBJ2-1
clone size: -
D gene: TRBD2
V gene: TRBV6-2/TRBV6-3
CDR3 DNA: TGTGCCAGCAGCGGTAGCGGGCCATACAATGAGCAGTTCTTC
CDR3 protein: CASSGSGPYNEQFF

J gene: TRBJ2-1
clone size: -
D gene: TRBD2
V gene: TRBV24-1
CDR3 DNA: TGTGCCACCGGGACTAGCGGGAGCTCCTACAATGAGCAGTTCTTC
CDR3 protein: CATGTSGSSYNEQFF

J gene: TRBJ2-7
clone size: -
D gene: -
V gene: TRBV20-1
CDR3 DNA: TGCAGTGCCTCCCCCAGGGCCTACGAGCAGTACTTC
CDR3 protein: CSASPRAYEQYF